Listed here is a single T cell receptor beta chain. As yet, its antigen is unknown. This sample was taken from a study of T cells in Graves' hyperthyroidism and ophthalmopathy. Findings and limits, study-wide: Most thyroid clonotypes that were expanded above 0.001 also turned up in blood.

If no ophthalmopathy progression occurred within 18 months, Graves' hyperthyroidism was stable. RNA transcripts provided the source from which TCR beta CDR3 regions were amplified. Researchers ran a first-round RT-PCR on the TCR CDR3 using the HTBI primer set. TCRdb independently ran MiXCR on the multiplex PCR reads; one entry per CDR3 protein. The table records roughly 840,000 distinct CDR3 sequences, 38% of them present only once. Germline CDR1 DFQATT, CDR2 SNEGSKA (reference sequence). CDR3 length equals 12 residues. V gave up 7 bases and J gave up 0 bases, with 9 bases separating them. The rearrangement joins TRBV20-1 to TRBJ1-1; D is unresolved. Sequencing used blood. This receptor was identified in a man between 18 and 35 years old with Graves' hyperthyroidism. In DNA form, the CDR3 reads TGCAGTGAAGGTACAGTGAACACTGAAGCTTTCTTT. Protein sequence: CSEGTVNTEAFF.